The source of this TCR beta chain is a study of a mutant IDH1 vaccine in newly diagnosed glioma. Looking at the study overall: Vaccines were first given 4-6 weeks after radiotherapy alone, or with temozolomide cycles. Treated individuals were roughly 62% male and approximately 38% female, averaging approximately 40 years of age.

The CDR3 totals 15 residues. Trimming pared 6 bases from V and 6 bases from J, leaving 18 bases between. CDR1 is ENHRY, CDR2 SYGVKD, per germline. Profiled with immunoSEQ multiplex PCR; TCRdb holds only in-frame clones, not every one. The sample includes 70,000 to 90,000 clones, 85% seen only once; the top ten take approximately 2%. Sample time point: week 23, last vaccination. In every dose of vaccine, 300 ug of mutant IDH1 20-mer peptide was given alongside topical imiquimod. Regarding this clone: The antigen remains unidentified.

This chain joins TRBV10-3 and TRBJ2-4; weak D call: TRBD2 (6 bases). The sequence was collected from a man in his thirties or forties with glioma. Some clones in this sample may be carry-over from other donors' samples. Specimen: PBMCs, collected from a glioma patient whose treatment included an IDH1 peptide vaccine. In nucleotides, the CDR3 is TGTGCCATCAGCAACGGAGCAGGAGGGTCAAACATTCAGTACTTC. The encoded protein is CAISNGAGGSNIQYF.